This T cell receptor beta chain was sequenced in a study of control samples from healthy donors and cancer patients. CDR1 is WNHNN and CDR2 is SYGVQD in the germline V gene (reference sequence). This CDR3 contains 13 residues. V dropped 0 bases and J dropped 7 bases, with 9 bases sitting between them. Sequenced by immunoSEQ multiplex PCR; TCRdb stores in-frame clones only, minus some. The repertoire holds about 77,000 clones, roughly 92% seen once, with approximately 6% in the top ten. The clonotype originates from a woman aged 60-75 years in good health. The chain has TRBV10-1 and TRBJ1-2, with D unresolved. Sequencing was done on a sample of blood. The CDR3 DNA is TGCGCCAGCAGTGAGTCCTTCTGGGGTGGCTACACCTTC. This codes for CASSESFWGGYTF.